Listed below are T cell receptor beta chains from one sample, sequenced in a study of blood T cell repertoires in COVID-19. Measured with immunoSEQ multiplex PCR; TCRdb has only the in-frame clones, and not every one. The sample lists 300,000 to 450,000 clones, approximately 84% occurring once. Sequencing input: PBMCs or T cells enriched from blood (not recorded which). The receptors derive from a woman aged 25 to 39 who had recovered from COVID-19. The CDR3 runs from the conserved cysteine through the conserved F or W. The order of the fields is J gene, V gene, CDR3 protein.

TRBJ1-5 | TRBV28 | CASSKGQMGNQPQHF
TRBJ2-5 | TRBV5-1 | CASSDLGAPTQETQYF
TRBJ1-1 | TRBV19 | CASSLGASEAFF
TRBJ2-5 | TRBV7-8 | CASSSRLQETQYF
TRBJ2-7 | TRBV10-1 | CASSEAGGLRYF
TRBJ2-5 | TRBV28 | CASKTRAGGQQETQYF
TRBJ2-7 | TRBV7-7 | CASSVGGGDEPYEQYF
TRBJ1-5 | TRBV19 | CASSDGTGERNQPQHF
TRBJ2-7 | TRBV21-1 | CASSKAGAGTETYEQYF
TRBJ2-3 | TRBV9 | CASSVAAGVSTDTQYF
TRBJ1-5 | TRBV28 | CASSSTTLGGPNQPQHF
TRBJ1-5 | TRBV21-1 | CASSKVGQESNPRQPQHF
TRBJ2-2 | TRBV5-6 | CASISRVGGELFF
TRBJ2-2 | TRBV29-1 | CSVGPGLSNTGELFF
TRBJ1-4 | TRBV5-8 | CASSSNQGAAGKLFF
TRBJ1-1 | TRBV5-6 | CASSLRGAGSDTEAFF
TRBJ2-2 | TRBV24-1 | CATSAREAGTGELFF
TRBJ1-2 | TRBV6-5 | CASRRAGNYGYTF
TRBJ1-2 | TRBV5-1 | CASRVQTGAYGYTF
TRBJ2-3 | TRBV7-8 | CASSLTSGITDTQYF
TRBJ2-1 | TRBV29-1 | CSVLGLAGLYEQFF
TRBJ1-2 | TRBV6-6 | CASSALGQNYGYTF
TRBJ1-4 | TRBV10-3 | CAISDGSPPEKLFF
TRBJ1-5 | TRBV21-1 | CASSGPGTGGPNQPQHF
TRBJ1-6 | TRBV14 | CASRQGADSPLHF
TRBJ2-5 | TRBV5-4 | CASSTVAGGQETQYF
TRBJ1-1 | TRBV5-1 | CASSLAAGGMNTEAFF
TRBJ2-3 | TRBV10-1 | CASSELRGGPQGTQYF
TRBJ2-5 | TRBV6-5 | CASSYSRTVLTQYF
TRBJ2-7 | TRBV27 | CASRLTGSPYEQYF
TRBJ1-1 | TRBV28 | CASSFRGGAFF
TRBJ2-5 | TRBV5-4 | CASSLPSGGQETQYF
TRBJ2-1 | TRBV10-3 | CAISETGAQGEQFF
TRBJ1-5 | TRBV4-1 | CASSQAGVGGNQPQHF
TRBJ2-5 | TRBV19 | CASSIGLAGGPLGTQYF
TRBJ2-3 | TRBV9 | CASSTQVAAGGTDTQYF
TRBJ1-5 | TRBV28 | CASSINQPQHF
TRBJ2-2 | TRBV28 | CASSFRDNNTGELFF
TRBJ2-7 | TRBV6-5 | CASSWGQVTYEQYF
TRBJ1-2 | TRBV6-5 | CASRLIGVYGYTF
TRBJ1-2 | TRBV6-5 | CASSPGTGARGYTF
TRBJ2-3 | TRBV4-1 | CASSQAGGPGDTQYF
TRBJ2-7 | TRBV18 | CASSPERVGEQYF
TRBJ2-5 | TRBV9 | CASSPGGETQYF
TRBJ1-5 | TRBV3-1/TRBV3-2 | CASSPGQNRIINQPQHF
TRBJ1-1 | TRBV6-6 | CASSWDTDNTEAFF
TRBJ1-1 | TRBV11-2 | CASSLGQNTEAFF
TRBJ1-1 | TRBV6-5 | CASSRAGGNTEAFF